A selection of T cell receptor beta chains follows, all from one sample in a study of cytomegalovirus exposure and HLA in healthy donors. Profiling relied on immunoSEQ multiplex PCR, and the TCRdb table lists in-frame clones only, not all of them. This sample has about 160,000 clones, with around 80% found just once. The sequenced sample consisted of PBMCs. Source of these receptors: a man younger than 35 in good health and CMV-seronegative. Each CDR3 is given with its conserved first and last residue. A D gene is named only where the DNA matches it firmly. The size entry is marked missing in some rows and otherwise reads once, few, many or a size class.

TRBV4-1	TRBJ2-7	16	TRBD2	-	TGCGCCAGCAGCCAGTCAATAGCGGGGGCCCTCTACGAGCAGTACTTC	CASSQSIAGALYEQYF
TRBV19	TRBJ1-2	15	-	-	TGTGCCAGTAGTCTATCCGGGCCGGGAAACTATGGCTACACCTTC	CASSLSGPGNYGYTF
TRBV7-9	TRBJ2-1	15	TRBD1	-	TGTGCCAGCAGCCTTCCAGGGACAGGGGGGTCGGGGCAGTTCTTC	CASSLPGTGGSGQFF
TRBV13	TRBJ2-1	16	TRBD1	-	TGTGCCAGCAGCTTATCCTGGACAGGAACCGATAATGAGCAGTTCTTC	CASSLSWTGTDNEQFF
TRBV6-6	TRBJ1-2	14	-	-	TGTGCCAGCAGTTATGGAGGGGATCCCTATGGCTACACCTTC	CASSYGGDPYGYTF
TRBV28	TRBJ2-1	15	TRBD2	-	TGTGCCAGCAGTATGCCTGGCGGGGGGGCAAATGAGCAGTTCTTC	CASSMPGGGANEQFF
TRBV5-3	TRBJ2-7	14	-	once	TGTGCCAGAAGCCCCGCAGGACACTCCTACGAGCAGTACTTC	CARSPAGHSYEQYF
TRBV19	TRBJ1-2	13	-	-	TGTGCCAGTGGAAGCGGGGGAGGCTATGGCTACACCTTC	CASGSGGGYGYTF
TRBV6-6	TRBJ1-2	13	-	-	TGTGCCAGCAGTTCGGACAGCCCAAGGGGCTACACCTTC	CASSSDSPRGYTF
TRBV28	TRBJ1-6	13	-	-	TGTGCCAGCAGTTTGGGCGGGGTCTCACCCCTCCACTTT	CASSLGGVSPLHF
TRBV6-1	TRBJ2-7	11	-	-	-	CASSVGQGSAF
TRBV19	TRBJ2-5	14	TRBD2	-	TGTGCCAGCCAACTAGCGGGAGAGGCAGAGACCCAGTACTTC	CASQLAGEAETQYF
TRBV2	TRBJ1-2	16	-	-	TGTGCCAGCAGTGAAGCCGGGACTGCGCAAGGGTATGGCTACACCTTC	CASSEAGTAQGYGYTF
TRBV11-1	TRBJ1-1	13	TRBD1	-	TGTGCCAGCAGCCCAGGGACAGGGGCCGCAGCTTTCTTT	CASSPGTGAAAFF
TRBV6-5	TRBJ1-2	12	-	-	TGTGCCAGCAGTTCCAGGGACTATGGCTACACCTTC	CASSSRDYGYTF
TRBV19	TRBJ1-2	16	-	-	TGTGCCAGTAGTCCCTATGCAGGGCAGAGCAACTATGGCTACACCTTC	CASSPYAGQSNYGYTF
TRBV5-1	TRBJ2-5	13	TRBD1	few	TGCGCCAGCAGCCGGACAGGGTGGGAGACCCAGTACTTC	CASSRTGWETQYF
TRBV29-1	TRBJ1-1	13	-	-	TGCAGCGTTGAAATGGGACAAGGCCTTGAAGCTTTCTTT	CSVEMGQGLEAFF
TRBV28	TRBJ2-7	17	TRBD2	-	TGTGCCAGCAGTCTCGGACTAGCGGGAGTTTCGTCTTACGAGCAGTACTTC	CASSLGLAGVSSYEQYF
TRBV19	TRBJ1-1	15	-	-	TGTGCCAGTAAGACTTCACGGAGGGCCTACACTGAAGCTTTCTTT	CASKTSRRAYTEAFF
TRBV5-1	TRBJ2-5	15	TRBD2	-	TGCGCCAGCAGCTTGGGGACTAGCGGCATAGAGACCCAGTACTTC	CASSLGTSGIETQYF
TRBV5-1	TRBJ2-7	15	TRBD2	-	TGCGCCAGCAGCTTGCGGGGACTACTCAACGGGGAGCAGTACTTC	CASSLRGLLNGEQYF
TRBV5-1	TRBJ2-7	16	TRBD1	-	TGCGCCAGCAGCTTGGCAATAACAGGGGACCCTTACGAGCAGTACTTC	CASSLAITGDPYEQYF
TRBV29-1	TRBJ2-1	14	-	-	TGCAGCGTTGAAGATCATACAGCCTACAATGAGCAGTTCTTC	CSVEDHTAYNEQFF
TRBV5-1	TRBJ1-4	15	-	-	TGCGCCAGCAGCTTGGCCGGGAGGGGTCCCGAAAAACTGTTTTTT	CASSLAGRGPEKLFF
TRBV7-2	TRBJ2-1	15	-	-	TGTGCCAGCAGCCTAGTCCGGGGGACGGGAAATGAGCAGTTCTTC	CASSLVRGTGNEQFF
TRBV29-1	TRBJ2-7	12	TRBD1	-	TGCAGCGCCAACAGGGGCGCCTACGAGCAGTACTTC	CSANRGAYEQYF
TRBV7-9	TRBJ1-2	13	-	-	TGTGCCAGCAGCTCCGTTACAGTGGATGGCTACACCTTC	CASSSVTVDGYTF
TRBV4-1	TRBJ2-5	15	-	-	TGCGCCAGCAGCCAAGGTTCAACAAGCCAAGAGACCCAGTACTTC	CASSQGSTSQETQYF
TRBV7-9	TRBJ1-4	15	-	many	TGTGCCAGCAGCTTAGCGAGGACAGCTCTTGAAAAACTGTTTTTT	CASSLARTALEKLFF
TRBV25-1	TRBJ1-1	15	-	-	TGTGCCAGCAGTCAGCCCAGGGTTGGGGTTACTGAAGCTTTCTTT	CASSQPRVGVTEAFF
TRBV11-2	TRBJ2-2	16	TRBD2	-	TGTGCCAGCAGCTTAGTAGGGCCTAGCGGGTCCGGGGAGCTGTTTTTT	CASSLVGPSGSGELFF
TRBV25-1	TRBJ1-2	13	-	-	TGTGCCAGCAGCCCGACAGGCGCCTATGGCTACACCTTC	CASSPTGAYGYTF
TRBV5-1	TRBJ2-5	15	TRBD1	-	TGCGCCAGTCAGGGGGTGAGGGGGTACCAAGAGACCCAGTACTTC	CASQGVRGYQETQYF
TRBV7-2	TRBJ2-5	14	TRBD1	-	TGTGCCAGCAGCTTCGACAGGGGGTGGGAGACCCAGTACTTC	CASSFDRGWETQYF
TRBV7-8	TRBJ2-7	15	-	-	TGTGCCAGCAGCCACCGATGGAGTACAACCTACGAGCAGTACTTC	CASSHRWSTTYEQYF
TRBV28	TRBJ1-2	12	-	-	TGTGCCAGCAGCCCAGGGGACCGCGGCTACACCTTC	CASSPGDRGYTF
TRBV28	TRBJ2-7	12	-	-	TGTGCCAGCAGTTTGCCAGGCTACGAGCAGTACTTC	CASSLPGYEQYF
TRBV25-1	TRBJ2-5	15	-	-	TGTGCCAGCAGTCCTACGCTGTCGACCGGGGAGACCCAGTACTTC	CASSPTLSTGETQYF
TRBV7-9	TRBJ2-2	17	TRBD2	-	TGTGCCAGCAGCTTGCCCCCTCTAGCGGTGGACACCGGGGAGCTGTTTTTT	CASSLPPLAVDTGELFF
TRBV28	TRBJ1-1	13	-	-	TGTGCCAGCCAAATACAGGGGAACACTGAAGCTTTCTTT	CASQIQGNTEAFF
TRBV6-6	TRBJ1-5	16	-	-	TGTGCCAGCAGTCCGACAGGCCCCTATAGCAATCAGCCCCAGCATTTT	CASSPTGPYSNQPQHF
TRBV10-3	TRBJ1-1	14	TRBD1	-	TGTGCCACCGGAGGGACAGGGATGAACACTGAAGCTTTCTTT	CATGGTGMNTEAFF
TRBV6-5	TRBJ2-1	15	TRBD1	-	TGTGCCAGCAGTTATACGGGACAGGGCAACGATGAGCAGTTCTTC	CASSYTGQGNDEQFF